This TCR beta chain was documented in a study of tumor and adjacent non-tumor tissue in lung cancer. Overall study context: Histology: about twelve adenocarcinoma, 2 squamous cell carcinoma, 1 small cell lung cancer. Samples averaged around 4 million productive TCRbeta reads each.

In the case of this clonotype: Its specificity is unknown. Its ends do not fully match the called genes, so a read error is possible.

A modified ARM-PCR protocol with three rounds of nested PCR amplified TCRbeta. TCRdb fed the multiplex PCR reads into MiXCR, producing one record per CDR3 protein. The sample lists tens of thousands of distinct CDR3 sequences; 75% to 90% were seen once. Points from the study as a whole: In normal lung, the top 100 clones were significantly more dominant than in tumor. Higher tumor TCR diversity was associated with shorter survival.

The germline V gene has CDR1 LGHNA and CDR2 YNFKEQ. The CDR3 extends over 14 amino acids. RNA was extracted from bulk tissue without any cell sorting. This sequence was found in a woman aged 50 to 60 with non-small cell lung cancer. Sequenced sample: lung tumor tissue. V usage is TRBV4-2 and J usage is TRBJ2-7; TRBD2 might be the D (6 bases). As DNA, the CDR3 is TGTGCCAGCATCGGGGGTGCAGGGACCCACGACCAGTGCTTC. This sequence encodes CASIGGAGTHDQCF.